This TCR beta chain was identified during a study of blood T cells in healthy people across ages. This clonotype was counted between two and nine times. For the second PCR, which ran for about 7 to 11 cycles, a sample-barcoded 5' primer and a J-beta primer mix were used. TCRdb passed the 5' RACE reads through MiXCR, listing each CDR3 protein once. The table has roughly 800,000 distinct CDR3 sequences, 55% to 70% seen once. This CDR3 region has 11 residues. Trimming removed 7 bases at V and 8 bases at J, with 9 bases between. Germline V gene lookup returns CDR1 SNHLY and CDR2 FYNNEI. This receptor was taken from a man aged 25-40 years in good health. The sample consisted of blood. The chain joins TRBV2 to TRBJ2-1; D call uncertain. The CDR3 DNA follows: TGTGCCAGCACCCGGGTGGATGAGCAGTTCTTC. Residues: CASTRVDEQFF.